What follows are 8 T cell receptor beta chains derived from one specimen sequenced in a study of blood T cell repertoires in COVID-19. Profiling relied on immunoSEQ multiplex PCR, and the TCRdb table lists in-frame clones only, not all of them. Among 250,000 to 350,000 clones, roughly 84% were seen once, and the ten largest hold 0.87%. The sequencing sample was made of peripheral blood. The receptors shown here come from a human donor with COVID-19, enrolled during active disease. The donor label of this sample is uncertain.

V gene TRBV11-2 combines with J gene TRBJ2-3; 9 nucleotides line up with TRBD2. Per the germline V gene, CDR1 is SGHAT and CDR2 is FQNNGV. The CDR3 covers 16 residues. V lost 1 base and J lost 5; bases outside the gene matches: 7. The CDR3 region is CASSLVGSGRIDTQYF. Written as DNA, the CDR3 is TGTGCCAGCAGCTTAGTGGGTAGCGGGAGAATAGATACGCAGTATTTT.

The chain links TRBV27 to TRBJ1-2; 9 nucleotides match TRBD1. This CDR3 is 15 amino acids long. V dropped 5 bases and J dropped 3; count of bases not matched to a gene: 7. CDR1 MNHEY and CDR2 SMNVEV come from the germline V gene (reference sequence). CDR3 residues: CASSPRDREYYGYTF. The DNA for the CDR3 is TGTGCCAGCAGTCCGAGGGACAGGGAATACTATGGCTACACCTTC.

The chain combines TRBV5-1 with TRBJ2-7; the match to TRBD2 covers 7 bases. V shed 1 base, J shed 2 bases, and the junction held 6 bases outside the gene matches. Germline V gene lookup returns CDR1 SGHRS and CDR2 YFSETQ. The CDR3 has 15 amino acids. CDR3 nucleotide sequence: TGCGCCAGCAGCTTGACGCCTAGCGGAACCTACGAGCAGTACTTC. Protein sequence: CASSLTPSGTYEQYF. Variable domain in full (rest from reference TRBV5-1 and TRBJ2-7): KAGVTQTPRYLIKTRGQQVTLSCSPISGHRSVSWYQQTPGQGLQFLFEYFSETQRNKGNFPGRFSGRQFSNSRSEMNVSTLELGDSALYLCASSLTPSGTYEQYFGPGTRLTVT.

Regarding this clone: An end of the junction does not agree with germline; a read error may underlie this. This rearrangement joins TRBV7-7 to TRBJ2-2, with D hard to call. The CDR3 contains 13 residues. The germline V gene has CDR1 SSHAT and CDR2 FNYEAQ (reference sequence). The CDR3 DNA follows: TGTGCTAGCAGCCCCGACTACACCGGGGAGCTGTTTTTT. It codes for CASSPDYTGELFF.

The gene calls are TRBV18 and TRBJ1-3; maybe TRBD1 (5 bases). The V gene lost 3 bases and the J gene lost 0 bases, with 12 bases spanning the gap. The CDR3 spans 16 residues. In germline, CDR1 is KGHSH, CDR2 LQKENI. The CDR3 protein is CASSPPGGVSGNTIYF. DNA of the CDR3: TGTGCCAGCTCACCCCCGGGGGGGGTCTCTGGAAACACCATATATTTT.

This clone occurred a few times. The rearrangement links TRBV18 to TRBJ2-1; D uncertain. The CDR3 spans 16 residues. Germline assignment: CDR1 KGHSH and CDR2 LQKENI. Between the trimmed V and J ends, which lost 0 bases and 7 bases, there was a span of 16 bases. CDR3 in DNA: TGTGCCAGCTCACCACCAGTTGGTGGCTGGGCAAATGAGCAGTTCTTC. Its translation is CASSPPVGGWANEQFF.

The CDR3 nucleotides are TGTGCCAGCTCAGGGACTTCCGGCAGTACGAACACCATATATTTT. It codes for CASSGTSGSTNTIYF. The chain employs TRBV18 and TRBJ1-3; tentative D call: TRBD1 (5 bases). The CDR3 runs to 15 residues. Germline CDR1 and CDR2: KGHSH and LQKENI. Trimming took 5 bases from V and 7 from J, leaving 18 bases between them.

The chain joins TRBV27 to TRBJ1-2; 8 positions agree with TRBD1. Germline V gene sequence: CDR1 MNHEY, CDR2 SMNVEV (reference sequence). Unmatched junction bases numbered 5, after V lost 9 bases and J lost 8 bases. CDR3 length: 11 residues. In DNA, the CDR3 is TGTGCCAGTTCAGGGGGCATCGGCTACACCTTC. Its protein product is CASSGGIGYTF.